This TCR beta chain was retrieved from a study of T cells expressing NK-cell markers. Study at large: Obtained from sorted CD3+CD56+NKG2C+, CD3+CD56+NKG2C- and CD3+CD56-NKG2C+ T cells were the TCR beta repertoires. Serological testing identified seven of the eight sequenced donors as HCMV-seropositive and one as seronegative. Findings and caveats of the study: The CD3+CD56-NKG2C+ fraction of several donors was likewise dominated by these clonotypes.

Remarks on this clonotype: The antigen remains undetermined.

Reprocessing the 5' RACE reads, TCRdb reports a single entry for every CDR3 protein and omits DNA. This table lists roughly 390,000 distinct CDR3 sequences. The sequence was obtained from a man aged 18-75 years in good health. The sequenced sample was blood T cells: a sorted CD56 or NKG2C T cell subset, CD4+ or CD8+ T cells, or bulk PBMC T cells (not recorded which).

The CDR3 loop reads CASSFDLSGNYGYTF. The genes are TRBV7-8 and TRBJ1-2; the TRBD1 assignment by TCRdb is unverifiable without DNA. The CDR3 runs to 15 residues. Germline V gene data show CDR1 as SGHVS and CDR2 as FQNEAQ.